One sample yielded the 5 T cell receptor beta chains listed below, sequenced in a study of blood T cell repertoires in COVID-19. Libraries were prepared by immunoSEQ multiplex PCR; TCRdb keeps only in-frame clonotypes and omits some of them. The sample holds around 150,000 clones, 65% to 85% seen once. Material for sequencing was peripheral blood. Every receptor here comes from a woman aged 80 or older with active or convalescent COVID-19.

This chain links TRBV6-6 with TRBJ1-2; D might be TRBD1 (5 bases). This CDR3 is 16 amino acids long. V was cut by 2 bases and J by 4 bases, with 17 bases left in between. Germline V CDR1 and CDR2: MNHNY, SVGAGI (reference sequence). As DNA, the CDR3 is TGTGCCAGCAGTTACGCGGCTCCTACAGGTAGCTATGGCTACACCTTC. Amino acid sequence: CASSYAAPTGSYGYTF.

The chain carries TRBV7-2 and TRBJ1-2; TRBD1 aligns across 12 bases. There are 18 residues in the CDR3. The germline gives CDR1 SGHTA, CDR2 FQGNSA. V gave up 4 bases and J gave up 5 bases; unmatched junction bases: 14. The CDR3 region has the DNA TGTGCCAGCAGCTCCACGTCCCGGGACAGGGGGCGCGAGTATGGCTACACCTTC. The encoded protein is CASSSTSRDRGREYGYTF.

This clone was seen only a few times. The CDR3 is CASSLGTSGTADTQYF. Here the CDR3 DNA reads TGTGCCAGCAGCTTAGGGACTAGCGGGACCGCAGATACGCAGTATTTT. The rearrangement uses TRBV7-2 and TRBJ2-3, with TRBD2 matching over 12 bases. Per germline, CDR1 SGHTA and CDR2 FQGNSA. The CDR3 length is 16 residues. V was pared by 1 base and J by 4 bases, with 3 bases of the junction left unmatched.

The V and J genes are TRBV29-1 and TRBJ1-6; 8 nucleotides match TRBD1. Germline CDR1 is SQVTM and CDR2 is ANQGSEA. Losses at the gene ends were 3 bases for V and 0 bases for J; bases not matched to a gene: 1. The CDR3 has 15 residues. The CDR3 DNA reads as TGCAGCGTTGAGGACAGGGACTCCTATAATTCACCCCTCCACTTT. This gives the protein CSVEDRDSYNSPLHF.

This chain uses TRBV2 with TRBJ1-1, with 11 nucleotides matching TRBD1. J was trimmed by 0 bases and V by 6 bases; bases with no gene match: 3. In germline, CDR1 is SNHLY, CDR2 FYNNEI. This CDR3 is built from 15 residues. The CDR3 spells CASRDRGQMNTEAFF. Written as DNA, the CDR3 is TGTGCCAGCAGGGACAGGGGGCAAATGAACACTGAAGCTTTCTTT.